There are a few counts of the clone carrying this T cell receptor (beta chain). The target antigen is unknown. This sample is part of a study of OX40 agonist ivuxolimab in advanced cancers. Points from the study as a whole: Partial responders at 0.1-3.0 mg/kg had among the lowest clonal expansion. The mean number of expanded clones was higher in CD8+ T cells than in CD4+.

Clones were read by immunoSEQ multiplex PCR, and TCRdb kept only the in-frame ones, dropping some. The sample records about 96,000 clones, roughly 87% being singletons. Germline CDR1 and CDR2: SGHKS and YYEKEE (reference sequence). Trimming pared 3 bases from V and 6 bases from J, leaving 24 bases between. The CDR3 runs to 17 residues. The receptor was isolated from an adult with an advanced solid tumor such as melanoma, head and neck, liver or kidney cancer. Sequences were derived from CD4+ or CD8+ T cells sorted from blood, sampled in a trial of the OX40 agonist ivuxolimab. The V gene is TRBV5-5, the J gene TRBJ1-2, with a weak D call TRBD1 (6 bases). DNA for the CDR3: TGTGCCAGCAGCTCACTCGGGGGGCGCGGGTTCATAGATGGCTACACCTTC. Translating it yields CASSSLGGRGFIDGYTF. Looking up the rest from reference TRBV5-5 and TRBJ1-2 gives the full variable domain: DAGVTQSPTHLIKTRGQQVTLRCSPISGHKSVSWYQQVLGQGPQFIFQYYEKEERGRGNFPDRFSARQFPNYSSELNVNALLLGDSALYLCASSSLGGRGFIDGYTFGSGTRLTVV.